These T cell receptor beta chains were read from a single sample in a study of OX40 agonist ivuxolimab in advanced cancers. Using immunoSEQ multiplex PCR, the repertoire was profiled, and TCRdb retains in-frame clones only, with some absent. The sample lists some 40,000 clones; 70% to 90% were seen once. The source was CD4+ or CD8+ T cells sorted from blood, collected in a trial of the OX40 agonist ivuxolimab. All receptors derive from an adult with an advanced solid tumor such as melanoma, head and neck, liver or kidney cancer. Both conserved end residues are part of each CDR3. D genes are given only for firm matches. The size of a clone is reported for some rows only, either as once, few or many, or as a class for expanded clones.

TRBJ1-1,TRBV7-2,.,.,CASSLGGSTEAFF,TGTGCCAGCAGCTTAGGTGGGAGCACTGAAGCTTTCTTT
TRBJ1-5,TRBV10-2,TRBD1,.,CASSVTGGQYSNQPQHF,TGCGCCAGCAGCGTCACAGGGGGCCAATATAGCAATCAGCCCCAGCATTTT
TRBJ1-1,TRBV4-1,.,.,CASSQEYRVLTEAFF,TGCGCCAGCAGCCAAGAATACAGGGTTCTCACTGAAGCTTTCTTT
TRBJ2-1,TRBV27,.,once,CASSLSSYSSYNEQFF,TGTGCCAGCAGTTTATCGTCCTACAGCTCCTACAATGAGCAGTTCTTC
TRBJ2-3,TRBV7-9,.,.,CASSLHESSSTDTQYF,TGTGCCAGCAGCCTCCACGAAAGCAGTAGCACAGATACGCAGTATTTT
TRBJ2-7,TRBV27,.,.,CASGRDRENSYEQYF,TGTGCCAGCGGCCGGGACCGAGAGAACTCCTACGAGCAGTACTTC
TRBJ2-1,TRBV7-8,TRBD2,large,CASSLFTSGTNEQFF,TGTGCCAGCAGCTTATTTACTAGCGGGACCAATGAGCAGTTCTTC
TRBJ1-3,TRBV7-9,.,.,CASSPPGQAGNTIYF,TGTGCCAGCAGCCCCCCGGGTCAGGCCGGAAACACCATATATTTT
TRBJ2-7,TRBV10-2,TRBD2,once,CASSEPTREGLHEQYF,TGCGCCAGCAGTGAGCCGACACGGGAGGGCCTCCACGAGCAGTACTTC
TRBJ2-2,TRBV7-9,TRBD2,.,CASRSQRDFGELFF,TGTGCCAGCAGGTCACAGCGGGATTTCGGGGAGCTGTTTTTT
TRBJ2-7,TRBV4-1,TRBD1,.,CASSQLQGAQREQYF,TGCGCCAGCAGCCAACTACAGGGGGCGCAACGCGAGCAGTACTTC
TRBJ2-7,TRBV5-4,.,.,CASSFKGGSYEQYF,TGTGCCAGCAGCTTCAAGGGCGGTTCCTACGAGCAGTACTTC
TRBJ1-3,TRBV5-6,.,.,CASSLVDSSGNTIYF,TGTGCCAGCAGCTTGGTGGACAGCTCTGGAAACACCATATATTTT
TRBJ1-4,TRBV25-1,.,few,CASSESTGWGLTNEKLFF,TGTGCCAGCAGTGAATCGACAGGTTGGGGCTTGACTAATGAAAAACTGTTTTTT
TRBJ1-5,TRBV6-1,.,.,CASSEVRRVHQLQHF,TGTGCCAGCAGTGAAGTCCGCCGCGTTCATCAGCTCCAGCATTTT
TRBJ2-1,TRBV7-2,TRBD2,once,CASSPAGGLNEQFF,TGTGCCAGCAGCCCCGCGGGAGGGCTCAATGAGCAGTTCTTC
TRBJ1-6,TRBV21-1,.,.,CASSTNSDDREVYNSPLHF,TGTGCCAGCAGCACTAACTCAGACGACAGGGAGGTCTATAATTCACCCCTCCACTTT
TRBJ1-1,TRBV5-8,.,.,CASSFLQDLNTEAFF,TGTGCCAGCAGCTTCCTCCAGGATTTGAACACTGAAGCTTTCTTT
TRBJ2-3,TRBV5-6,TRBD2,.,CASTLSGVWTDTQYF,TGTGCCAGCACCCTAAGCGGGGTATGGACAGATACGCAGTATTTT
TRBJ1-2,TRBV9,.,.,CASSVGQGNNYGYTF,TGTGCCAGCAGCGTAGGCCAGGGGAATAACTATGGCTACACCTTC
TRBJ1-4,TRBV13,.,.,CASSVGNEKLFF,TGTGCCAGCAGCGTGGGGAACGAAAAACTGTTTTTT
TRBJ1-4,TRBV6-4,.,.,CASSETGDSNYGKLFF,TGTGCCAGCAGTGAAACCGGGGATTCCAACTACGGAAAACTGTTTTTT
TRBJ2-2,TRBV7-8,TRBD1,.,CASSLRQGNTGELFF,TGTGCCAGCAGCTTACGACAGGGTAACACCGGGGAGCTGTTTTTT
TRBJ1-4,TRBV9,.,.,CASSVAGAPATNEKLFF,TGTGCCAGCAGCGTAGCTGGGGCACCCGCAACTAATGAAAAACTGTTTTTT
TRBJ2-3,TRBV2,.,.,CASSGRTDTQYF,TGTGCCAGCAGTGGGCGCACAGATACGCAGTATTTT
TRBJ2-7,TRBV6-6,.,.,CASSYGYPAYEQYF,TGTGCCAGCAGTTACGGATACCCAGCCTACGAGCAGTACTTC
TRBJ2-7,TRBV6-1,.,.,CASSDVGGSSYEQYF,TGTGCCAGCAGTGATGTGGGGGGTAGCTCCTACGAGCAGTACTTC
TRBJ2-5,TRBV11-2,.,.,CASSFRRGETQYF,TGTGCCAGCAGCTTTAGGCGGGGAGAGACCCAGTACTTC
TRBJ2-7,TRBV13,.,.,CASSQRDMSYEQYF,TGTGCCAGCAGCCAACGGGACATGTCCTACGAGCAGTACTTC
TRBJ2-3,TRBV5-1,.,.,CASSFGLTDTQYF,TGCGCCAGCAGCTTTGGCCTTACAGATACGCAGTATTTT
TRBJ2-1,TRBV5-1,.,.,CASTFQTVNEQFF,TGCGCCAGCACCTTCCAGACAGTAAATGAGCAGTTCTTC
TRBJ2-7,TRBV29-1,TRBD1,.,CSVVDRFNTYEQYF,TGCAGCGTTGTGGACAGGTTTAACACCTACGAGCAGTACTTC
TRBJ2-5,TRBV6-1,.,.,CASSDFRGRRGPQETQYF,TGTGCCAGCAGTGACTTCCGGGGGCGGAGGGGTCCACAAGAGACCCAGTACTTC
TRBJ1-1,TRBV27,TRBD1,.,CASSKPGQTAEAFF,TGTGCCAGCAGCAAACCGGGACAGACTGCTGAAGCTTTCTTT
TRBJ1-1,TRBV7-9,.,.,CASSLTIRGEAFF,TGTGCCAGCAGCTTAACAATCAGGGGCGAAGCTTTCTTT
TRBJ2-1,TRBV7-6,TRBD2,once,CASTARRGAPPSSYNEQFF,TGTGCCAGCACCGCTCGGCGGGGGGCACCCCCAAGCTCCTACAATGAGCAGTTCTTC
TRBJ2-7,TRBV29-1,TRBD1,.,CSVEDSTLDRPGYEQYF,TGCAGCGTTGAAGATTCAACTTTGGACAGGCCAGGCTACGAGCAGTACTTC
TRBJ2-1,TRBV7-9,.,few,CASSLARDEQFF,TGTGCCAGCAGCTTAGCCAGGGATGAGCAGTTCTTC
TRBJ1-2,TRBV2,TRBD1,.,CASKGGASGYTF,TGTGCCAGCAAAGGGGGCGCGAGTGGCTACACCTTC
TRBJ2-3,TRBV14,.,.,CASSSLRQSEGYF,TGTGCCAGCAGTTCCCTCAGGCAAAGTGAAGGGTATTTT
TRBJ2-7,TRBV6-1,.,.,CASSGRTAYEQYF,TGTGCCAGCAGTGGAAGAACGGCCTACGAGCAGTACTTC
TRBJ1-1,TRBV10-1,.,.,CASSESYSSPEAFF,TGCGCCAGCAGTGAGTCTTATAGCAGCCCTGAAGCTTTCTTT
TRBJ2-1,TRBV6-1,.,.,CASMRGPRVDEQFF,TGTGCCAGCATGCGAGGCCCCCGTGTCGATGAGCAGTTCTTC
TRBJ1-4,TRBV27,TRBD1,.,CASSAPGGPNILNEKLFF,TGTGCCAGCAGTGCACCAGGGGGCCCAAATATCCTTAATGAAAAACTGTTTTTT
TRBJ2-1,TRBV9,.,.,CASSVDGRNEQFF,TGTGCCAGCAGCGTAGACGGGCGCAATGAGCAGTTCTTC
TRBJ1-6,TRBV6-5,.,.,CASSYSEGGSSPLHF,TGTGCCAGCAGTTACTCCGAGGGGGGGTCCTCACCCCTCCACTTT
TRBJ2-2,TRBV27,.,.,CASSLSFGGELFF,TGTGCCAGCAGTTTATCATTCGGCGGGGAGCTGTTTTTT
TRBJ2-1,TRBV14,TRBD1,once,CASAPGQGFYNEQFF,TGTGCCAGCGCGCCGGGACAGGGGTTCTACAATGAGCAGTTCTTC
TRBJ2-1,TRBV7-9,TRBD1,.,CASSSRTGVYNEQFF,TGTGCCAGCAGTTCGAGGACAGGGGTCTACAATGAGCAGTTCTTC
TRBJ2-5,TRBV27,TRBD1,.,CASSLSPGQAQETQYF,TGTGCCAGCAGTTTAAGCCCGGGACAGGCCCAAGAGACCCAGTACTTC
TRBJ2-1,TRBV30,.,.,CAWSVHGGGEQFF,TGTGCCTGGAGTGTACACGGAGGGGGTGAGCAGTTCTTC
TRBJ1-1,TRBV29-1,.,few,CSVEDLSQGAFF,TGCAGCGTTGAAGATCTCAGTCAGGGAGCTTTCTTT
TRBJ2-3,TRBV2,.,.,CASSEWEELTDTQYF,TGTGCCAGCAGTGAATGGGAGGAACTCACAGATACGCAGTATTTT
TRBJ1-5,TRBV5-5,.,once,CASSLVAHQPQHF,TGTGCCAGCAGCTTGGTGGCGCATCAGCCCCAGCATTTT